This T cell receptor beta chain originates from a study of siplizumab effects on memory and regulatory T cells. The CDR3 runs to 15 residues. CDR1 is SGHAT and CDR2 is FQDESV in the germline V gene (reference sequence). With V trimmed by 5 bases and J by 4 bases, 9 bases remained unmatched. Produced via immunoSEQ multiplex PCR; TCRdb's table is partial and in-frame only. The sample has approximately 100,000 clones, about 93% seen once. The chain combines TRBV11-1 with TRBJ1-1; 8 bases line up with TRBD1. The clonotype originates from a human donor in good health. Sequenced input: non-Treg CD4+ T cells sorted from blood. CDR3 DNA sequence: TGTGCCAGCAGCCTACCGGGACAGGAAGGCACTGAAGCTTTCTTT. Its protein product is CASSLPGQEGTEAFF.